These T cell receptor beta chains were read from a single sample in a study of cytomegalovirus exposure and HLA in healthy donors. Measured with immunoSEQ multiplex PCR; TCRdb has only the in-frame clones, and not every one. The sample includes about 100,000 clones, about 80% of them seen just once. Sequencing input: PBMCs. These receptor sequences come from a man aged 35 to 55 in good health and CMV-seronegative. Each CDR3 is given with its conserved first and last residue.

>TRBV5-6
CASSPGTVAAGEQYF
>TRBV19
CASSISGQGGGGTHNEQFF
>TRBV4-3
CASSQDPGTGGDIQYF
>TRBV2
CASSEAGPFDF
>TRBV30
CAWSSRDSQPMNTEAFF
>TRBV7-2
CASSSPYSGQYAEAFF
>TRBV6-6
CASSYFEGYSPLHF
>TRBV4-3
CASSQDRALNTEAFF
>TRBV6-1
CASSVQGLSSTEAFF
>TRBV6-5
CASSPTGDTGELFF
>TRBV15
CATSRGAGRNSPLHF
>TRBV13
CASSVRRTGDHEQYF
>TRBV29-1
CSVGLAGGQETQYF
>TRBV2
CASSEAIAGNTGELFF
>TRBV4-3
CASSQTGTGRYNEQFF
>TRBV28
CASSFRIGLAGKADTQYF
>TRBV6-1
CASSDTGGFNYGYTF
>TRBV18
CASSPLTGEQEAFF
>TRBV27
CASSKSSGTEYEAFF
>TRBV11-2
CASSSGQGDTQYF
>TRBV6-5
CASSEDPGYNEQFF
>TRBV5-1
CASSITGSGELFF
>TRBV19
CASSKTRVNNDYTF
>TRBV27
CATRTTYNEQFF
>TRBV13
CASSSGQGAVEQFF
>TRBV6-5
CASSVDRSPYGYTF
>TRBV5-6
CASSVTAVAGELFF
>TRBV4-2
CASSQVRLKETQYF
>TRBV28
CASSLSREGGYNEKLFF
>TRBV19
CASSIGITDTQYF
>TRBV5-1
CASSFTSDNEQYF
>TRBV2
CASASPGQLTYEQYF
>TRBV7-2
CASSFGQGETQYF
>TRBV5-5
CASSRGGSLTDTQYF
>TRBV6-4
CASSSRGITGANVLTF
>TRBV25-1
CASSESTGDYGYTF
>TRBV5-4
CASSPGTSGGGRNTQYF
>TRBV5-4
CASSLQRSNTDTQYF
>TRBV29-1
CSVETSGTNYGYTF
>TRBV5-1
CASSVNYEQYF
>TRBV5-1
CASSPSGGALNEQFF
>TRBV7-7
CASSLQVNEKLFF
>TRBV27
CASSLSGTGNKAFF
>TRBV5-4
CASSTNRVSNEKLFF
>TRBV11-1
CASTPDEGARSHTEAFF
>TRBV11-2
CASSQNTEAFF
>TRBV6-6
CASSSGESYNSPLHF
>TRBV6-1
CASRSTGFFYGYTF
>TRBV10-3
CAIRGLTYEQYF
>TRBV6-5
CASRETGGTEAFF
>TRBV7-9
CASSLGTAEAFF